Below are 24 T cell receptor beta chains sequenced from a single sample in a study of T cells in localized non-small cell lung cancer. The data were produced by immunoSEQ multiplex PCR, yet TCRdb's version contains in-frame clones alone and is incomplete. The sample carries 15,000 to 25,000 clones, about nine tenths recorded once. The sample in question was peripheral blood, obtained before any cancer treatment. The receptors were sampled from a man aged 35 to 70 with stage I lung adenocarcinoma.

The J gene is TRBJ2-3, the V gene TRBV30; no firm D call. CDR3 length: 16 amino acids. The germline V gene has CDR1 GTSNPN and CDR2 SVGIG (reference sequence). With 1 base removed from V and 2 bases from J, the gap between germline ends came to 16 bases. The CDR3 sequence: CAWSEGLSINTDTQYF. The DNA for the CDR3 is TGTGCCTGGAGTGAAGGGCTTAGCATTAACACAGATACGCAGTATTTT.

The chain has TRBV6-4 and TRBJ2-1; D call uncertain. Germline V gene sequence: CDR1 MRHNA, CDR2 SNTAGT. V lost 2 bases, J lost 9 bases, and 11 bases lay in between. This CDR3 region has 13 residues. This CDR3 is CASSDNGIGEQFF. The CDR3 nucleotides read TGTGCCAGCAGTGACAACGGTATCGGTGAGCAGTTCTTC.

The genes are TRBV18 and TRBJ2-5; possible D gene TRBD1, 6 bases. The CDR3 has 13 residues. Germline V gene data show CDR1 as KGHSH and CDR2 as LQKENI. Trimming took off 6 bases at V and 5 bases at J, with 13 bases between the two ends. The CDR3 sequence: CASSLDRRETQYF. The DNA for the CDR3 is TGTGCCAGCTCTCTCGACAGGCGCGAGACCCAGTACTTC. The full variable domain, completed using reference TRBV18 and TRBJ2-5, is NAGVMQNPRHLVRRRGQEARLRCSPMKGHSHVYWYRQLPEEGLKFMVYLQKENIIDESGMPKERFSAEFPKEGPSILRIQQVVRGDSAAYFCASSLDRRETQYFGPGTRLLVL.

The chain combines TRBV20-1 with TRBJ1-4; D is ambiguous. CDR3 length: 11 residues. The V gene's germline CDR1 is DFQATT and CDR2 SNEGSKA (reference sequence). Deletions cut 5 bases from V and 7 bases from J, with 8 bases between. This CDR3 is CSARGLEKLFF. The CDR3 coding sequence is TGCAGTGCTCGCGGGCTTGAAAAACTGTTTTTT.

The chain uses TRBV28 and TRBJ1-2, with D possibly being TRBD1 (5 bases). The CDR3 covers 15 residues. Trimming shortened V by 7 bases and J by 4 bases, and 19 bases separated the two germline ends. Germline V lookup: CDR1 MDHEN, CDR2 SYDVKM. CDR3 nucleotides: TGTGCCAGCAATGGCAGGGTGAATGGTGGCTATGGCTACACCTTC. Protein: CASNGRVNGGYGYTF.

The chain recombines TRBV5-8 with TRBJ1-5; tentatively, D is TRBD1 (6 bases). The germline V gene encodes CDR1 SGHTS and CDR2 YDEGEE. This CDR3 is built from 14 residues. Trimming stripped 3 bases from V and 6 bases from J, with 13 bases between. The CDR3 reads CASSSYRETQPQHF. In nucleotides, the CDR3 is TGTGCCAGCAGCTCCTACAGGGAAACTCAGCCCCAGCATTTT.

This chain connects TRBV5-1 to TRBJ2-5, with D hard to call. V shed 4 bases and J shed 0 bases, with 13 bases lying between them. Germline V CDR1 and CDR2: SGHRS, YFSETQ. The CDR3 is 15 residues long. CDR3 nucleotide sequence: TGCGCCAGCAGCCGTTCCCCTAGTAACCAAGAGACCCAGTACTTC. Its protein product is CASSRSPSNQETQYF.

The chain recombines TRBV12-5 with TRBJ1-6; D may be TRBD1 (5 bases). Germline CDR1 LGHNT, CDR2 FRNRAP. V lost 3 bases and J 10 bases, leaving 16 bases between the germline ends. The CDR3 runs to 15 residues. Here the CDR3 DNA reads TGTGCTAGTGGTTTAGGGACCGGACGAGCGTCACCCCTCCACTTT. This codes for CASGLGTGRASPLHF.

V gene TRBV19 combines with J gene TRBJ1-5; 7 nucleotides align to TRBD1. The trim removed 2 bases at V and 9 bases at J, leaving 16 bases unmatched. CDR1 and CDR2 from the germline V gene are LNHDA and SQIVND (reference sequence). This CDR3 has 17 amino acids. The CDR3 protein is CASSISQGWTGPRPQHF. The CDR3 DNA reads TGTGCCAGTAGTATATCGCAAGGTTGGACAGGCCCGCGGCCCCAGCATTTT.

This chain joins TRBV20-1 and TRBJ1-1; no clear D gene. V dropped 6 bases and J dropped 11 bases, with 7 bases sitting between them. The germline gives CDR1 DFQATT, CDR2 SNEGSKA (reference sequence). The CDR3 is 8 residues long. The CDR3 bases are TGCAGTGCCGGTGGGGCTTTCTTT. Translating gives CSAGGAFF.

V usage is TRBV20-1 and J usage is TRBJ1-2; D is perhaps TRBD1 (6 bases). Per germline, CDR1 DFQATT and CDR2 SNEGSKA (reference sequence). This CDR3 spans 11 amino acids. The V gene lost 6 bases and the J gene lost 8 bases, with 13 bases spanning the gap. The CDR3 nucleotides are TGCAGTGCCGTACAGGGTGTGGGCTACACCTTC. Translated, it gives CSAVQGVGYTF.

The chain is built from TRBV29-1 and TRBJ2-3, with D tentatively TRBD2 (5 bases). V was shortened by 4 bases and J by 5 bases, with 13 bases between the two germline ends. CDR3 length: 13 residues. Germline CDR1 reads SQVTM; CDR2 reads ANQGSEA. The CDR3: CSVVFLGKDTQYF. CDR3 coding DNA: TGCAGCGTTGTTTTTCTCGGGAAAGATACGCAGTATTTT.

The gene calls are TRBV11-2 and TRBJ2-7; D is possibly TRBD1 or TRBD2 (5 bases each). V gave up 1 base and J gave up 5 bases, with 15 bases separating them. There are 15 residues in the CDR3. CDR1 SGHAT and CDR2 FQNNGV come from the germline V gene. CDR3 protein: CASSLVTGLPNEQYF. CDR3 DNA: TGTGCCAGCAGCTTAGTAACAGGACTGCCCAACGAGCAGTACTTC.

V usage is TRBV27 and J usage is TRBJ1-2; D uncertain. Germline V gene sequence: CDR1 MNHEY, CDR2 SMNVEV (reference sequence). V shed 3 bases and J shed 2 bases, with 13 bases lying between them. The CDR3 loop spans 15 amino acids. In DNA form, the CDR3 reads TGTGCCAGCAGTTTTGTAGGCAGGTCCAACTATGGCTACACCTTC. Its protein is CASSFVGRSNYGYTF.

V usage is TRBV19 and J usage is TRBJ1-2, with a possible D match to TRBD1 (5 bases). V was shortened by 3 bases and J by 10 bases, with 12 bases between the two germline ends. CDR3 size: 12 residues. Germline loops: CDR1 LNHDA, CDR2 SQIVND (reference sequence). CDR3 amino acids: CASSMETGPYTF. The CDR3 DNA follows: TGTGCCAGTAGTATGGAAACAGGACCCTACACCTTC.

The J gene is TRBJ1-2, the V gene TRBV4-1, with a possible D match to TRBD1 (6 bases). With 0 bases removed from V and 1 base from J, the gap between germline ends came to 15 bases. The CDR3 spans 17 residues. From germline, CDR1 is MGHRA and CDR2 YSYEKL. In DNA, the CDR3 is TGCGCCAGCAGCCAAGAGAAAGCGGGAGGGGGTAACTATGGCTACACCTTC. Residues: CASSQEKAGGGNYGYTF.

This clone was seen a few times. For the CDR3, the DNA is TGTGCCAGCAGCCAAGGGGACAGAACAGCTTTCTTT. Its protein product is CASSQGDRTAFF. The chain combines TRBV4-2 with TRBJ1-1; the match to TRBD1 covers 7 bases. The V gene end was trimmed by 1 base and the J gene end by 10 bases; junction bases not matched to a gene: 3. Germline-derived CDR1 and CDR2 are LGHNA and YNFKEQ. CDR3 size: 12 residues.

V and J are TRBV9 and TRBJ2-7; TRBD1 agrees at 9 bases. The germline V gene has CDR1 SGDLS and CDR2 YYNGEE. This CDR3 comprises 15 residues. V lost 4 bases, J lost 2 bases, and 7 bases stayed unmatched. This CDR3 reads CASSRGQGNPYEQYF. The CDR3 nucleotides read TGTGCCAGCAGCCGTGGACAGGGGAACCCCTACGAGCAGTACTTC.

This clone was detected only once. This CDR3 is CASSYPGTVNEQFF. The CDR3 nucleotides read TGCGCCAGCAGCTATCCCGGGACAGTTAATGAGCAGTTCTTC. This rearrangement joins TRBV5-1 to TRBJ2-1, with TRBD1 identical over 7 bases. In germline, CDR1 is SGHRS, CDR2 YFSETQ. This CDR3 spans 14 amino acids. V lost 3 bases to trimming and J lost 7 bases; unmatched junction nucleotides: 7.

The chain links TRBV14 to TRBJ1-4, with TRBD1 as a possible D gene (6 bases). The CDR3 is made up of 20 amino acids. Germline values: CDR1 SGHDN, CDR2 FVKESK. V lost 4 bases to trimming and J lost 8 bases, with 32 bases between them. CDR3 coding DNA: TGTGCCAGCAGCCCAAGAGGAGGGAGACCCACAGGGAAGGGGTTGGAAAAACTGTTTTTT. Its protein is CASSPRGGRPTGKGLEKLFF.

A few counts support this clone. The chain employs TRBV6-1 and TRBJ1-1; D gene uncertain. Between the trimmed V and J ends, which lost 8 bases and 2 bases, there was a span of 9 bases. The length of the CDR3 is 12 residues. Germline assignment: CDR1 MNHNS and CDR2 SASEGT. CDR3 coding DNA: TGTGCCAGCGGGCCTCACAACACTGAAGCTTTCTTT. Its translation: CASGPHNTEAFF.

The CDR3 bases are TGCGCCAGCAGCCAAGAGGTTGGGGGCCACTACGAGCAGTACTTC. Encoded protein: CASSQEVGGHYEQYF. The chain combines TRBV4-1 with TRBJ2-7; a weak D match, TRBD1 (6 bases). The CDR3 length is 15 residues. Germline CDR1 and CDR2: MGHRA and YSYEKL. The ends were cut back, 0 bases at V and 3 bases at J, with 12 bases in the middle.

V and J are TRBV6-1 and TRBJ2-4, with D tentatively TRBD1 or TRBD2 (6 bases each). The CDR3 is 14 amino acids. The V end was cut by 2 bases, the J end by 5 bases, with 10 bases between. Germline V gene data show CDR1 as MNHNS and CDR2 as SASEGT. CDR3 region: CASSEIRGENIQYF. The CDR3 nucleotides are TGTGCCAGCAGTGAAATAAGGGGGGAAAACATTCAGTACTTC.

The chain employs TRBV4-1 and TRBJ1-2; no definite D call. Trimming stripped 0 bases from V and 5 bases from J, with 7 bases between. In germline, CDR1 is MGHRA, CDR2 YSYEKL. The CDR3 is 13 amino acids. The CDR3 spells CASSQDTFYGYTF. The CDR3 DNA reads as TGCGCCAGCAGCCAAGACACCTTTTATGGCTACACCTTC.